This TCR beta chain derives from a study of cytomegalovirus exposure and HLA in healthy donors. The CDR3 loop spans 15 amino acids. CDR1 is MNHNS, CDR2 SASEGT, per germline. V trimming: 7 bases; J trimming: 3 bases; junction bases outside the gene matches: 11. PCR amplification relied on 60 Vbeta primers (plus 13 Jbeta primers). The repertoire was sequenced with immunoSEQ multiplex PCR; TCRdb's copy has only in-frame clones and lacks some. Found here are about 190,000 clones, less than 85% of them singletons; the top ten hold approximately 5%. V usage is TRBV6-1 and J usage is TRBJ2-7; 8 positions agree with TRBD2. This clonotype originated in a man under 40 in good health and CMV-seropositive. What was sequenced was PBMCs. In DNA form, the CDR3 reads TGTGCCAGCACGGGGGGGTCTAGTGGGCGCTACGAGCAGTACTTC. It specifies CASTGGSSGRYEQYF.